The entry below describes one TCR beta chain. The antigen is unknown. This record belongs to a study of T cell responses to AZD1222 COVID-19 vaccine. Across the study: Timing groups of about 4 and about 12 weeks for second doses were pooled. Findings and caveats of the study: Spike was spanned by vaccine-associated CD4 TCRs, with dominance at 160-218 and 743-854.

The junction had 21 bases not matched to a gene; V was cut back by 5 bases and J by 3 bases. This CDR3 region has 20 residues. CDR1 and CDR2 from the germline V gene are LNHDA and SQIVND (reference sequence). Assay used: immunoSEQ multiplex PCR; TCRdb lists only in-frame clones, some missing. The table lists about 170,000 clones, roughly nine tenths of them singletons, with 6.9% in the top ten. The rearrangement uses TRBV19 and TRBJ1-2; 10 nucleotides match TRBD1. The specimen comprised peripheral blood, sampled on day 0 of AZD1222 vaccination. The sequence was collected from an adult in good health. The DNA of the CDR3 is TGTGCCAGTAGTTTACCCGGGACAGGGGTTCAGCGTGTGGAAGACTATGGCTACACCTTC. This encodes CASSLPGTGVQRVEDYGYTF.